What follows is one TCR beta chain and its context. The length of the CDR3 is 18 residues. Germline V gives CDR1 SGHRS, CDR2 YFSETQ. The V and J ends lost 1 base and 5 bases respectively, with 21 bases between them. The record originates from a study of blood T cell repertoires in COVID-19. On the study more broadly: COVID-19 samples collected from the United States, Italy and Spain covered acute and convalescent phases. Nucleic acid was either cDNA or gDNA, and it came from T cells, B-cell-depleted T cells, or PBMCs.

Everyone who took part was roughly 18 to 89 years old, and they came from about two dozen US areas. Assignments of participants to cohorts depended upon their own reported clinical history. The data were produced by immunoSEQ multiplex PCR, yet TCRdb's version contains in-frame clones alone and is incomplete. Here the sample spans about 170,000 clones, more than 85% being singletons. The J gene is TRBJ1-4, the V gene TRBV5-1; a weak D match, TRBD1 (5 bases). Sequenced material: PBMCs or T cells enriched from blood (not recorded which). This sequence was found in a human donor with acute COVID-19. The donor label of this sample is uncertain. The chain's CDR3 is CASSLYGIDSEKNEKLFF. The CDR3 DNA reads TGCGCCAGCAGCTTGTATGGTATCGACAGTGAGAAGAATGAAAAACTGTTTTTT. Combining the CDR3 with reference TRBV5-1 and TRBJ1-4 gives the whole variable domain KAGVTQTPRYLIKTRGQQVTLSCSPISGHRSVSWYQQTPGQGLQFLFEYFSETQRNKGNFPGRFSGRQFSNSRSEMNVSTLELGDSALYLCASSLYGIDSEKNEKLFFGSGTQLSVL.